The clone carrying this TCR beta chain was seen once. TCRdb's copy holds only in-frame clones and misses some; the assay was immunoSEQ multiplex PCR. The sample lists 150,000 to 200,000 clones, 86% seen once, with 3.5% to 4.5% in the top ten. The entry originates in a study of blood T cell repertoires in COVID-19. In the study overall: Sites across the United States, Italy and Spain contributed samples from acute and convalescent COVID-19.

The V and J ends lost 6 bases and 5 bases respectively, with 11 bases between them. There are 13 residues in the CDR3. Per the germline V gene, CDR1 is ENHRY and CDR2 is SYGVKD. This rearrangement joins TRBV10-3 to TRBJ2-1; D gene ambiguous. Sequencing input: peripheral blood. The receptor was isolated from a woman aged 65 to 85 with acute or convalescent COVID-19. The CDR3 spells CAIRPNSNNEQFF. CDR3 nucleotide sequence: TGTGCCATCAGACCCAACAGTAACAATGAGCAGTTCTTC.